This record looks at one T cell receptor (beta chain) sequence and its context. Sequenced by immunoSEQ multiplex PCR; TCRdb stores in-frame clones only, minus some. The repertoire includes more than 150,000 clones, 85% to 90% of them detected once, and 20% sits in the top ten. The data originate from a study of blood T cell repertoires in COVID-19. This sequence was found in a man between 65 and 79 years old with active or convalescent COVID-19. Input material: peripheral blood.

The CDR3 spells CASSSLRGSSHNEQFF. The CDR3 DNA reads as TGTGCCAGCAGTTCCCTGCGCGGGAGTTCTCACAATGAGCAGTTCTTC. This chain links TRBV27 with TRBJ2-1, with TRBD2 identical over 7 bases. Trimming took 4 bases from V and 5 from J; bases not matched to a gene: 11. CDR3 length equals 16 residues. Germline V gene sequence: CDR1 MNHEY, CDR2 SMNVEV (reference sequence).